This TCR beta chain comes out of a study of graft-versus-host responses after intestinal transplantation. Method: immunoSEQ multiplex PCR; TCRdb's copy keeps in-frame clones and lacks some. The sample lists around 45,000 clones, approximately 95% occurring once. The junction had 11 bases not matched to a gene; V was cut back by 5 bases and J by 7 bases. This CDR3 is built from 16 residues. Germline assignment: CDR1 SGHAT and CDR2 FQNNGV. The receptor was derived from a human patient who received an intestinal transplant, so some T cells may come from the graft donor. The J gene is TRBJ1-6, the V gene TRBV11-2, with 7 bases that match TRBD1. This material consisted of PBMCs, taken 335 days after intestinal transplant. CDR3 nucleotide sequence: TGTGCCAGCAGCCCTCGGACAGGAGCCGGGAATTCACCCCTCCACTTT. Translated, it gives CASSPRTGAGNSPLHF.